The clone carrying this T cell receptor beta chain has only a few counts. Assay used: immunoSEQ multiplex PCR; TCRdb lists only in-frame clones, some missing. The sample consists of about 490,000 clones, over 60% of them appearing once. The record originates from a study of shared clonotypes between healthy human individuals. Donors were healthy HIV-negative adults without recently reported acute infections or vaccinations. V shed 8 bases and J shed 2 bases, with 5 bases lying between them. The CDR3 covers 11 residues. The germline V gene has CDR1 MDHEN and CDR2 SYDVKM. This clonotype was obtained from a woman aged 40 to 49 in good health. Some clones in this sample may be carry-over from other donors' samples. The V and J genes are TRBV28 and TRBJ2-3, with unresolved D. The material sequenced was PBMCs. The DNA for the CDR3 is TGTGCCAGCGGGAACACAGATACGCAGTATTTT. Its protein is CASGNTDTQYF.